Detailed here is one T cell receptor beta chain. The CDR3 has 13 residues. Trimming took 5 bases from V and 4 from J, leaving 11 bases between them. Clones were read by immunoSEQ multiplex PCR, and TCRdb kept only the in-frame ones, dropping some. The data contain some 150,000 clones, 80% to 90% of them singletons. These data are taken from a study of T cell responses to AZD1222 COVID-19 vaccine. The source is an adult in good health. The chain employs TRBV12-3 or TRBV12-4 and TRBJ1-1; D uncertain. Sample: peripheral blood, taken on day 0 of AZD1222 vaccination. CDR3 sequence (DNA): TGTGCCAGCAGTCCGGGGATGGTCACTGAAGCTTTCTTT. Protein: CASSPGMVTEAFF.